The rows below give T cell receptor beta chains drawn from one sample of a study of beta chain features in type 1 diabetes. The assay was immunoSEQ multiplex PCR, and TCRdb's table has in-frame clones only and misses some. The sample has 150,000 to 200,000 clones, roughly 60% seen once. The specimen sequenced was naive CD4+ T cells from blood. These TCRs come from a young man with type 1 diabetes. CDR3s include the opening cysteine and the closing phenylalanine or tryptophan. The D gene is left open where the match is weak.

J gene: TRBJ2-7; D gene: TRBD1; V gene: TRBV5-1; CDR3 protein: CASSSTAGTDILEQYF
J gene: TRBJ2-3; D gene: -; V gene: TRBV30; CDR3 protein: CAWQIADTQYF
J gene: TRBJ2-2; D gene: -; V gene: TRBV13; CDR3 protein: CASSQAGYTGELFF
J gene: TRBJ2-3; D gene: -; V gene: TRBV6-6; CDR3 protein: CASSYSGRSTDTQYF
J gene: TRBJ1-4; D gene: -; V gene: TRBV10-3; CDR3 protein: CAIHGQLNEKLFF
J gene: TRBJ2-4; D gene: TRBD2; V gene: TRBV9; CDR3 protein: CASSPSGGGNIQYF
J gene: TRBJ2-5; D gene: TRBD1; V gene: TRBV18; CDR3 protein: CASSPGQGWETQYF
J gene: TRBJ2-2; D gene: -; V gene: TRBV5-6; CDR3 protein: CASSSTGRLSNTGELFF
J gene: TRBJ2-7; D gene: -; V gene: TRBV27; CDR3 protein: CASSHSQVTFYEQYF
J gene: TRBJ1-1; D gene: -; V gene: TRBV5-1; CDR3 protein: CASSFQMVFF
J gene: TRBJ2-3; D gene: TRBD2; V gene: TRBV6-6; CDR3 protein: CASSYSLAGSTDTQYF
J gene: TRBJ2-5; D gene: -; V gene: TRBV12-5; CDR3 protein: CASATLGETQYF
J gene: TRBJ2-3; D gene: TRBD1; V gene: TRBV5-1; CDR3 protein: CASSFTGQGLTDTQYF
J gene: TRBJ1-4; D gene: -; V gene: TRBV30; CDR3 protein: CAWRDPEKLFF
J gene: TRBJ2-7; D gene: -; V gene: TRBV29-1; CDR3 protein: CSVVGASSYEQYF
J gene: TRBJ2-3; D gene: -; V gene: TRBV29-1; CDR3 protein: CSVEGITGGTDTQYF
J gene: TRBJ1-5; D gene: -; V gene: TRBV21-1; CDR3 protein: CASSNGGNQPQHF
J gene: TRBJ1-6; D gene: TRBD1; V gene: TRBV29-1; CDR3 protein: CSVRGTVNSPLHF
J gene: TRBJ2-5; D gene: -; V gene: TRBV7-2; CDR3 protein: CASSFVHRETQYF
J gene: TRBJ1-1; D gene: -; V gene: TRBV19; CDR3 protein: CASSIWQGRTEAFF
J gene: TRBJ2-3; D gene: TRBD2; V gene: TRBV7-9; CDR3 protein: CASSPTVIGGGHNTDTQYF
J gene: TRBJ1-1; D gene: -; V gene: TRBV28; CDR3 protein: CASKRGGDTEAFF
J gene: TRBJ1-4; D gene: -; V gene: TRBV25-1; CDR3 protein: CASSEYTSRNEKLFF
J gene: TRBJ1-3; D gene: -; V gene: TRBV4-3; CDR3 protein: CASSQVPGDTIYF
J gene: TRBJ1-5; D gene: -; V gene: TRBV15; CDR3 protein: CATSRDLGFQPQHF
J gene: TRBJ2-5; D gene: -; V gene: TRBV29-1; CDR3 protein: CSPRAGETQYF
J gene: TRBJ2-1; D gene: -; V gene: TRBV29-1; CDR3 protein: CSHEVNGYNEQFF
J gene: TRBJ2-6; D gene: TRBD1; V gene: TRBV29-1; CDR3 protein: CSVEDRDRSQGSGANVLTF
J gene: TRBJ1-2; D gene: -; V gene: TRBV6-5; CDR3 protein: CASRQTPNYGYTF
J gene: TRBJ1-1; D gene: -; V gene: TRBV18; CDR3 protein: CASSPWTEMNTEAFF
J gene: TRBJ2-3; D gene: -; V gene: TRBV15; CDR3 protein: CATSRGQGPDTQYF
J gene: TRBJ1-2; D gene: -; V gene: TRBV29-1; CDR3 protein: CSVELGGYYGYTF
J gene: TRBJ2-3; D gene: -; V gene: TRBV7-2; CDR3 protein: CASSLLQAGSTDTQYF
J gene: TRBJ2-7; D gene: -; V gene: TRBV28; CDR3 protein: CASSFDQDYEQYF
J gene: TRBJ1-1; D gene: -; V gene: TRBV9; CDR3 protein: CASSLQRTTEAFF
J gene: TRBJ2-5; D gene: -; V gene: TRBV9; CDR3 protein: CASSVSQETQYF
J gene: TRBJ1-6; D gene: -; V gene: TRBV30; CDR3 protein: CAWRDSHNSPLHF
J gene: TRBJ1-1; D gene: TRBD1; V gene: TRBV9; CDR3 protein: CASSDGTGDTEAFF
J gene: TRBJ1-1; D gene: TRBD1; V gene: TRBV30; CDR3 protein: CALSQGGPEAFF
J gene: TRBJ1-1; D gene: TRBD1; V gene: TRBV7-6; CDR3 protein: CASSPGLGQREAFF
J gene: TRBJ2-1; D gene: -; V gene: TRBV6-6; CDR3 protein: CASSYGSQQFF
J gene: TRBJ1-2; D gene: -; V gene: TRBV29-1; CDR3 protein: CSVLDGDYGYTF
J gene: TRBJ1-3; D gene: TRBD1; V gene: TRBV15; CDR3 protein: CATTQGAAGNTIYF
J gene: TRBJ1-1; D gene: -; V gene: TRBV7-2; CDR3 protein: CASSLAGLHEAFF
J gene: TRBJ2-7; D gene: -; V gene: TRBV9; CDR3 protein: CASSPRQYSYEQYF
J gene: TRBJ1-2; D gene: -; V gene: TRBV29-1; CDR3 protein: CSVEEVQGSNYGYTF
J gene: TRBJ2-2; D gene: -; V gene: TRBV14; CDR3 protein: CASSRQEIGELFF
J gene: TRBJ2-3; D gene: -; V gene: TRBV30; CDR3 protein: CAWNWTDLSSTDTQYF
J gene: TRBJ2-2; D gene: -; V gene: TRBV18; CDR3 protein: CASSPSTGELFF
J gene: TRBJ2-7; D gene: -; V gene: TRBV7-2; CDR3 protein: CASSSRMSTYEQYF
J gene: TRBJ1-2; D gene: TRBD1; V gene: TRBV25-1; CDR3 protein: CASSAGQGIYGYTF
J gene: TRBJ2-5; D gene: TRBD2; V gene: TRBV9; CDR3 protein: CASSGTRVGETQYF